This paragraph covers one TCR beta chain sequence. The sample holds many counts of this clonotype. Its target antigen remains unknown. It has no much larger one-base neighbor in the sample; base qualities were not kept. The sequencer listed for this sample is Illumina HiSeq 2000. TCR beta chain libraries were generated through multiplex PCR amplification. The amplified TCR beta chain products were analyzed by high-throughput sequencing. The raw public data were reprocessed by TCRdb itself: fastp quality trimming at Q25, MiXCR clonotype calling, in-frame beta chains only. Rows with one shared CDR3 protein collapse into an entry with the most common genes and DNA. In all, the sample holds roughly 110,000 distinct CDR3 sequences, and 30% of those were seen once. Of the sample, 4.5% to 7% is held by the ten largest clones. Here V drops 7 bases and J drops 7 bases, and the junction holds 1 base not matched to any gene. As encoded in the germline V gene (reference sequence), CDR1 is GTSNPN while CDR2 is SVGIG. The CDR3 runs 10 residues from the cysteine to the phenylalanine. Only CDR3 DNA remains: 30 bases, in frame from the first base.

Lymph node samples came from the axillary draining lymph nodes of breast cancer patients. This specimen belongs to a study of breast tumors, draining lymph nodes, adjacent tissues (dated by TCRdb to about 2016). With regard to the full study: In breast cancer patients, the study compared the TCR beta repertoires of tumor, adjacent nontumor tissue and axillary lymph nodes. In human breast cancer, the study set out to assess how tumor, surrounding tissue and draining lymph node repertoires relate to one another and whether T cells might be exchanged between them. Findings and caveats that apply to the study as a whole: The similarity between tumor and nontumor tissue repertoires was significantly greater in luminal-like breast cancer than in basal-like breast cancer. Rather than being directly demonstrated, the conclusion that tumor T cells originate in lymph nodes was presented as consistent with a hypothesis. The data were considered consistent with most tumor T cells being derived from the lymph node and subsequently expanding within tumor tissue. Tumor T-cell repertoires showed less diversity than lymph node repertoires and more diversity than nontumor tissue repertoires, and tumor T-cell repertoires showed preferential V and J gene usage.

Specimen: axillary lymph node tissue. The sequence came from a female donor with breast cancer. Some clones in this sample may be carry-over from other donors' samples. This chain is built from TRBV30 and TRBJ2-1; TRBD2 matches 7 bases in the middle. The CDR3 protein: CASGRNEQFF. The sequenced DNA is TGTGCCTCCGGGAGGAATGAGCAGTTCTTC.